Below are 19 T cell receptor beta chains sequenced from a single sample in a study of cytomegalovirus exposure and HLA in healthy donors. Use of 60 Vbeta and 13 Jbeta primers characterized the PCR. The table came from immunoSEQ multiplex PCR; TCRdb's copy has only in-frame clones and leaves some out. Among some 120,000 clones, 80% to 85% were seen once, and the ten largest hold 2% to 2.5%. The sequencing sample was made of PBMCs. All receptors derive from a middle-aged woman in good health and CMV-seronegative.

This chain uses TRBV27 with TRBJ2-3; TRBD2 matches at 7 bases. CDR1 MNHEY and CDR2 SMNVEV come from the germline V gene (reference sequence). The junction had 4 bases not matched to a gene; V was cut back by 3 bases and J by 1 base. The CDR3 totals 15 residues. The CDR3: CASSLASGGTDTQYF. The DNA of the CDR3 is TGTGCCAGCAGTTTGGCCAGCGGGGGCACAGATACGCAGTATTTT.

The genes are TRBV7-9 and TRBJ1-1; D uncertain. The CDR3 runs 15 residues. V shed 7 bases and J shed 1 base, with 16 bases lying between them. Germline V gives CDR1 SEHNR, CDR2 FQNEAQ (reference sequence). DNA for the CDR3: TGTGCCAGCAACCAGAGATCGGCGGGGAACACTGAAGCTTTCTTT. It yields the protein CASNQRSAGNTEAFF.

This chain uses TRBV19 with TRBJ2-3; D remains unclear. Germline values: CDR1 LNHDA, CDR2 SQIVND (reference sequence). The CDR3 covers 12 residues. V lost 3 bases and J lost 2, with 3 bases in between. This chain's CDR3 is CASSIITDTQYF. The CDR3 DNA sequence: TGTGCCAGTAGTATCATCACAGATACGCAGTATTTT.

The chain combines TRBV4-1 with TRBJ2-7, with D maybe TRBD2 (6 bases). Germline CDR1 MGHRA, CDR2 YSYEKL. This CDR3 has 15 amino acids. V lost 1 base and J lost 4, with 14 bases in between. CDR3 region: CASSQVPGAGYEQYF. The DNA of the CDR3 is TGCGCCAGCAGCCAAGTACCGGGAGCGGGTTACGAGCAGTACTTC.

The V call is TRBV30, the J call TRBJ2-1, with 7 bases aligning to TRBD2. Per germline, CDR1 GTSNPN and CDR2 SVGIG (reference sequence). The CDR3 sequence is 13 residues long. J was trimmed by 10 bases and V by 3 bases; bases with no gene match: 9. In nucleotides, the CDR3 is TGTGCCTGGAGCCCTTACTCAGCGGGAGAGCAGTTCTTC. Protein product: CAWSPYSAGEQFF.

This chain joins TRBV5-4 and TRBJ2-1; the D is unclear. Deletions cut 1 base from V and 0 bases from J, with 5 bases between. The CDR3 is 14 amino acids. CDR1 is SGHNT, CDR2 YYREEE, per germline (reference sequence). The DNA for the CDR3 is TGTGCCAGCAGCTTGATAGACTCCTACAATGAGCAGTTCTTC. Translated: CASSLIDSYNEQFF. Filled out from reference TRBV5-4 and TRBJ2-1, the complete variable domain reads ETGVTQSPTHLIKTRGQQVTLRCSSQSGHNTVSWYQQALGQGPQFIFQYYREEENGRGNFPPRFSGLQFPNYSSELNVNALELDDSALYLCASSLIDSYNEQFFGPGTRLTVL.

The chain combines TRBV9 with TRBJ1-2; 7 bases are a match to TRBD1. This CDR3 contains 16 residues. Trimming took 0 bases from V and 6 from J; bases not matched to a gene: 11. Germline-derived CDR1 and CDR2 are SGDLS and YYNGEE. CDR3 DNA sequence: TGTGCCAGCAGCGTAGACGTGGAGGAGGGGGCCGATGGCTACACCTTC. Translating gives CASSVDVEEGADGYTF.

The chain recombines TRBV30 with TRBJ2-3; no reliable D call. Trimming took 2 bases from V and 4 from J, leaving 10 bases between them. The CDR3 is made up of 13 amino acids. From germline, CDR1 is GTSNPN and CDR2 SVGIG (reference sequence). CDR3 amino acids: CAWSFRSADTQYF. The CDR3 DNA reads as TGTGCCTGGAGTTTTAGAAGTGCAGATACGCAGTATTTT.

This sequence joins TRBV4-3 and TRBJ2-5, with D unclear. The CDR3 runs 15 residues. Trimming cost V 4 bases and J 4 bases, with 16 bases left between them. Germline assignment: CDR1 LGHNA and CDR2 YSLEER. CDR3 sequence reads: CASSPRVAQGETQYF. CDR3 bases: TGCGCCAGCAGCCCCCGGGTGGCCCAAGGAGAGACCCAGTACTTC.

The rearrangement joins TRBV5-1 to TRBJ2-5; TRBD1 might be the D (6 bases). This CDR3 region has 14 residues. CDR1 and CDR2 from the germline V gene are SGHRS and YFSETQ. V was clipped by 8 bases and J by 1 base, with 15 bases between them. CDR3 sequence reads: CASRWDTFQETQYF. DNA of the CDR3: TGCGCCAGTAGGTGGGACACCTTCCAAGAGACCCAGTACTTC.

The DNA for the CDR3 is TGCAGCGCCGGACAAAACACTGAAGCTTTCTTT. The encoded protein is CSAGQNTEAFF. The chain recombines TRBV29-1 with TRBJ1-1; D is possibly TRBD1 (5 bases). Trimming shortened V by 7 bases and J by 2 bases, and 8 bases separated the two germline ends. Germline loops: CDR1 SQVTM, CDR2 ANQGSEA. The CDR3 is made up of 11 amino acids.

This chain connects TRBV10-3 to TRBJ2-7; D is perhaps TRBD1 (6 bases). Trimming pared 4 bases from V and 3 bases from J, leaving 16 bases between. The CDR3 has 15 residues. CDR1 ENHRY and CDR2 SYGVKD come from the germline V gene. The CDR3 reads CAISGVTGDIYEQYF. The CDR3 coding sequence is TGTGCCATCAGTGGAGTGACAGGAGACATCTACGAGCAGTACTTC.

This sequence joins TRBV6-1 and TRBJ2-7, with 7 bases fitting TRBD1. Germline V lookup: CDR1 MNHNS, CDR2 SASEGT. CDR3 length equals 14 residues. J lost 2 bases, V lost 2 bases, and 3 bases had no gene match. The CDR3 bases are TGTGCCAGCAGTGAACCGGGACAGACCTACGAGCAGTACTTC. Translating gives CASSEPGQTYEQYF.

The chain employs TRBV4-1 and TRBJ1-1; possible D gene TRBD1, 6 bases. The germline V gene has CDR1 MGHRA and CDR2 YSYEKL. The CDR3 is made up of 15 amino acids. Trimming stripped 4 bases from V and 3 bases from J, with 15 bases between. CDR3 nucleotides: TGCGCCAGCAGCCCAGTGCAGGGGCTGGACACTGAAGCTTTCTTT. It yields the protein CASSPVQGLDTEAFF.

For this clone: The sample contains more than one DNA sequence encoding this CDR3. This rearrangement joins TRBV7-9 to TRBJ1-1, with 8 bases identical to TRBD1. The CDR3 extends over 12 amino acids. Per the germline V gene, CDR1 is SEHNR and CDR2 is FQNEAQ (reference sequence). Germline trimming cut 5 bases from V and 9 bases from J; bases unmatched to any gene: 5. The CDR3 sequence: CASSEQGAQAFF. Here the CDR3 DNA reads TGTGCCAGCAGCGAGCAGGGGGCGCAAGCTTTCTTT.

The gene calls are TRBV7-9 and TRBJ1-4; tentatively, D is TRBD1 (5 bases). The germline V and J ends were trimmed by 0 bases and 8 bases, with 19 bases remaining between them. Germline V gene lookup returns CDR1 SEHNR and CDR2 FQNEAQ (reference sequence). CDR3 length: 17 residues. The CDR3 protein is CASSLAVILGPHEKLFF. The CDR3 nucleotides read TGTGCCAGCAGCTTAGCGGTAATCCTGGGGCCGCACGAAAAACTGTTTTTT.

This chain links TRBV18 with TRBJ2-7; 7 bases fit TRBD2. With V trimmed by 1 base and J by 5 bases, 2 bases remained unmatched. Per the germline V gene, CDR1 is KGHSH and CDR2 is LQKENI. This CDR3 has 13 residues. The CDR3 bases are TGTGCCAGCTCACCACGTGGGGGGGACGAGCAGTACTTC. Its translation: CASSPRGGDEQYF.

Comments on this clone: Mismatch with germline at one junction end may stem from a read error. Within the sample, other DNA sequences also encode this same CDR3. V gene TRBV7-9 combines with J gene TRBJ1-1; D unclear. Germline assignment: CDR1 SEHNR and CDR2 FQNEAQ (reference sequence). This CDR3 has 13 residues. The CDR3 reads CASSTPGNTEAFF. The DNA of the CDR3 is TGTGCCAGCAGTACTCCGGGGAACACTGAGGCTTTCTTT.

This sequence joins TRBV5-1 and TRBJ1-2, with D unclear. The CDR3 length is 13 residues. Germline V gives CDR1 SGHRS, CDR2 YFSETQ. Trimming pared 3 bases from V and 2 bases from J, leaving 8 bases between. In DNA, the CDR3 is TGCGCCAGCAGCTCATCCAGAAACTATGGCTACACCTTC. Its translation is CASSSSRNYGYTF.